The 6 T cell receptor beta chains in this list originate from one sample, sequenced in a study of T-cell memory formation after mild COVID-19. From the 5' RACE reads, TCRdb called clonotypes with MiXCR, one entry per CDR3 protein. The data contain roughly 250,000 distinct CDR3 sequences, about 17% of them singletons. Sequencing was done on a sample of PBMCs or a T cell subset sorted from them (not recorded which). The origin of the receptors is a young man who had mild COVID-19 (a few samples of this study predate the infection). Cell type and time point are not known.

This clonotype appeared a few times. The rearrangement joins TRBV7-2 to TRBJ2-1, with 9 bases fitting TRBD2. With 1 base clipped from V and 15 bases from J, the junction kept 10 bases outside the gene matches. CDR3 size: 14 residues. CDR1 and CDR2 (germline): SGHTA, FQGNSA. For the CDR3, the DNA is TGTGCCAGCAGCTTAGATTATACTAGCGGGCATCGGTTCTTC. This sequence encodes CASSLDYTSGHRFF.

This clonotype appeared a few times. Written as DNA, the CDR3 is TGTGCCAGCAGACTAGGACGGGGGACAGGGAGGACTAATGAAAAACTGTTTTTT. It translates to CASRLGRGTGRTNEKLFF. The V gene is TRBV7-2, the J gene TRBJ1-4, with 9 bases lining up with TRBD1. Germline V gives CDR1 SGHTA, CDR2 FQGNSA. The CDR3 has 18 amino acids. J lost 2 bases, V lost 6 bases, and 13 bases had no gene match.

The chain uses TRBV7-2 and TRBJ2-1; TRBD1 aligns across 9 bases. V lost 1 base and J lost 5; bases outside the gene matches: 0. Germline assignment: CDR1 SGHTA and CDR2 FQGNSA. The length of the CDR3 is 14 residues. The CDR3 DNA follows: TGTGCCAGCAGCTTAGACAGGGGGCACAATGAGCAGTTCTTC. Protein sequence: CASSLDRGHNEQFF.

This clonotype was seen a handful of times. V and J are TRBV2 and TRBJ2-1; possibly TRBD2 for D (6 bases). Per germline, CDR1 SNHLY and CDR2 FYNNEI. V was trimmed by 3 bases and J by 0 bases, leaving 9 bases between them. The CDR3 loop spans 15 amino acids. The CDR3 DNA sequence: TGTGCCAGCAGTGAGCGGGGAGGCTCCTACAATGAGCAGTTCTTC. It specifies CASSERGGSYNEQFF.

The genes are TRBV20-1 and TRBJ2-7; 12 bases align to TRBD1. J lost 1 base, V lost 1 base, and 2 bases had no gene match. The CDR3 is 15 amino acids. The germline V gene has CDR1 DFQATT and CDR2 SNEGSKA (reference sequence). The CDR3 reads CSARGDRGQSYEQYF. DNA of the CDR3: TGCAGTGCTAGAGGGGACAGGGGGCAATCCTACGAGCAGTACTTC.

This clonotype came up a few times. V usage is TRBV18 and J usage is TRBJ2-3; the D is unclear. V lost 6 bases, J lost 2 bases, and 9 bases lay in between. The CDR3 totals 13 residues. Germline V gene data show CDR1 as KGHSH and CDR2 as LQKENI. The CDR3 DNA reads TGTGCCAGCTCCCGGTCTACCACAGATACGCAGTATTTT. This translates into CASSRSTTDTQYF.